These 25 T cell receptor beta chains were sequenced from one sample in a study of blood T cell repertoires in COVID-19. Generated by immunoSEQ multiplex PCR, the TCRdb table keeps only in-frame clones and is missing some. The profile shows approximately 110,000 clones, 75% to 90% of them singletons. Material: peripheral blood. The receptors were sampled from a woman aged 60-75 years with COVID-19, enrolled during active disease.

The chain is built from TRBV10-3 and TRBJ2-6, with unresolved D. This CDR3 comprises 16 residues. The V end lost 7 bases, the J end lost 0 bases, and 13 bases lay between the germline ends. Germline V gene sequence: CDR1 ENHRY, CDR2 SYGVKD. CDR3 nucleotides: TGTGCCATCACAGCGCCTGGAAACTCTGGGGCCAACGTCCTGACTTTC. Encoded protein: CAITAPGNSGANVLTF.

The V and J genes are TRBV7-8 and TRBJ2-5; D may be TRBD1 (5 bases). The germline V gene encodes CDR1 SGHVS and CDR2 FQNEAQ. Trimming stripped 5 bases from V and 5 bases from J, with 15 bases between. This CDR3 is built from 14 residues. The CDR3 bases are TGTGCCAGCAGCCTGTTAAGGGGTACGGAGACCCAGTACTTC. Residues: CASSLLRGTETQYF.

The chain has TRBV2 and TRBJ2-7; 7 positions match TRBD2. CDR3 length: 16 residues. In germline, CDR1 is SNHLY, CDR2 FYNNEI. With 0 bases clipped from V and 2 bases from J, the junction kept 7 bases outside the gene matches. The CDR3 loop reads CASSEARLADPYEQYF. The CDR3 DNA reads TGTGCCAGCAGTGAAGCGCGCCTAGCGGATCCCTACGAGCAGTACTTC.

The V call is TRBV9, the J call TRBJ2-1, with D unresolved. The CDR3 is 16 amino acids. The germline CDR1 and CDR2 sequences are SGDLS and YYNGEE. Trimming removed 0 bases at V and 4 bases at J, with 14 bases between. CDR3 sequence reads: CASSVEQHLGYNEQFF. CDR3 DNA: TGTGCCAGCAGCGTAGAACAGCACTTAGGATACAATGAGCAGTTCTTC.

The table lists this clone with a few counts. V usage is TRBV7-8 and J usage is TRBJ1-4; maybe TRBD1 (6 bases). The germline V and J ends were trimmed by 4 bases and 6 bases, with 18 bases remaining between them. The CDR3 has 16 amino acids. The V gene's germline CDR1 is SGHVS and CDR2 FQNEAQ. This CDR3 is CASSSAPRDIYEKLFF. In DNA form, the CDR3 reads TGTGCCAGCAGCTCCGCCCCCCGGGACATTTATGAAAAACTGTTTTTT.

This chain uses TRBV28 with TRBJ1-1; no reliable D call. The CDR3 has 14 residues. V lost 5 bases to trimming and J lost 5 bases, with 15 bases between them. In germline, CDR1 is MDHEN, CDR2 SYDVKM. The CDR3 region has the DNA TGTGCCAGCAGTGGAGAGCGGGGTTGGACTGAAGCTTTCTTT. This gives the protein CASSGERGWTEAFF. The variable domain in full, completed from reference TRBV28 and TRBJ1-1, reads DVKVTQSSRYLVKRTGEKVFLECVQDMDHENMFWYRQDPGLGLRLIYFSYDVKMKEKGDIPEGYSVSREKKERFSLILESASTNQTSMYLCASSGERGWTEAFFGQGTRLTVV.

The chain links TRBV6-5 to TRBJ1-1, with D perhaps matching TRBD1 (5 bases). The CDR3 covers 14 residues. With 4 bases removed from V and 4 bases from J, the gap between germline ends came to 13 bases. Looked up from germline, CDR1 is MNHEY and CDR2 is SVGAGI. CDR3 sequence (DNA): TGTGCCAGCAGTTTTAGGGGAAGGGGCACTGAAGCTTTCTTT. This gives the protein CASSFRGRGTEAFF.

The chain joins TRBV18 to TRBJ1-1; 7 bases fit TRBD1. The CDR3 length is 14 residues. V shed 4 bases and J 2 bases; nucleotides not matched to a gene: 4. Germline CDR1 reads KGHSH; CDR2 reads LQKENI. CDR3: CASSRDRENTEAFF. The CDR3 region has the DNA TGTGCCAGCTCACGGGACAGAGAAAACACTGAAGCTTTCTTT.

This chain connects TRBV28 to TRBJ2-1, with TRBD1 matching over 9 bases. V shed 5 bases and J 7 bases; nucleotides not matched to a gene: 18. Germline V gives CDR1 MDHEN, CDR2 SYDVKM. The CDR3 extends over 18 amino acids. The DNA for the CDR3 is TGTGCCAGCAGTATAACAACCGGGACAGGGCGGTTTGGGAATGAGCAGTTCTTC. This translates into CASSITTGTGRFGNEQFF.

The chain has TRBV29-1 and TRBJ1-4; D gene uncertain. Trimming took off 4 bases at V and 0 bases at J, with 6 bases between the two ends. Germline V gene lookup returns CDR1 SQVTM and CDR2 ANQGSEA. The CDR3 runs to 13 residues. CDR3 loop: CSVAGSTNEKLFF. The DNA for the CDR3 is TGCAGCGTTGCCGGGTCAACTAATGAAAAACTGTTTTTT.

The DNA of the CDR3 is TGCGCCAGCAGCTTTGGACTAGACCATAGCACAGATACGCAGTATTTT. The encoded protein is CASSFGLDHSTDTQYF. The chain employs TRBV5-1 and TRBJ2-3, with 7 nucleotides matching TRBD2. Germline assignment: CDR1 SGHRS and CDR2 YFSETQ. V lost 2 bases and J lost 0; bases outside the gene matches: 6. CDR3 length equals 16 residues.

The chain has TRBV18 and TRBJ1-1; a weak D match, TRBD1 (5 bases). Germline loops: CDR1 KGHSH, CDR2 LQKENI. This CDR3 is built from 15 residues. Trimming removed 3 bases at V and 3 bases at J, with 14 bases between. CDR3 amino acids: CASSPTKQGDTEAFF. CDR3 DNA sequence: TGTGCCAGCTCACCGACGAAGCAGGGCGACACTGAAGCTTTCTTT.

CDR3 region: CASSLPQGGGYTF. The CDR3, as DNA: TGTGCCAGCAGCTTACCCCAGGGGGGAGGCTACACCTTC. The rearrangement uses TRBV7-2 and TRBJ1-2; 7 bases line up with TRBD1. From germline, CDR1 is SGHTA and CDR2 FQGNSA. The V and J ends lost 2 bases and 8 bases, in that order; junction bases with no gene match: 5. The CDR3 is 13 amino acids. The entire variable domain, with the rest obtained from reference TRBV7-2 and TRBJ1-2, is as follows: GAGVSQSPSNKVTEKGKDVELRCDPISGHTALYWYRQSLGQGLEFLIYFQGNSAPDKSGLPSDRFSAERTGGSVSTLTIQRTQQEDSAVYLCASSLPQGGGYTFGSGTRLTVV.

The chain uses TRBV13 and TRBJ2-7; 9 nucleotides align to TRBD2. The CDR3 is made up of 16 amino acids. After removal of 5 bases from V and 0 bases from J, the junction contained 8 bases not matched to a gene. Germline CDR1 reads PRHDT; CDR2 reads FYEKMQ (reference sequence). This CDR3 reads CASSQRSGGFSYEQYF. The CDR3 DNA reads as TGTGCCAGCAGCCAACGTAGCGGGGGATTCTCCTACGAGCAGTACTTC.

This chain links TRBV4-1 with TRBJ2-1, with a possible D match to TRBD1 (6 bases). The CDR3 spans 17 residues. From germline, CDR1 is MGHRA and CDR2 YSYEKL. V dropped 1 base and J dropped 1 base, with 14 bases sitting between them. The CDR3 region has the DNA TGCGCCAGCAGCCAAGTACCGGACAGTTTTTCCTACAATGAGCAGTTCTTC. This codes for CASSQVPDSFSYNEQFF.

By its share, this clone is medium-sized (0.01 to 0.1%). This rearrangement joins TRBV7-9 to TRBJ1-2; D uncertain. Trimming left V 4 bases short and J 4 bases short, with 13 bases between. Germline V gene lookup returns CDR1 SEHNR and CDR2 FQNEAQ (reference sequence). The CDR3 is 14 residues long. CDR3 bases: TGTGCCAGCAGCTCCCGAGCAGGTTCCTATGGCTACACCTTC. Translating gives CASSSRAGSYGYTF. The full variable domain, completed using reference TRBV7-9 and TRBJ1-2, is DTGVSQNPRHKITKRGQNVTFRCDPISEHNRLYWYRQTLGQGPEFLTYFQNEAQLEKSRLLSDRFSAERPKGSFSTLEIQRTEQGDSAMYLCASSSRAGSYGYTFGSGTRLTVV.

Here the CDR3 reads CATRGYNEQFF. In DNA, the CDR3 is TGTGCCACCCGGGGGTACAATGAGCAGTTCTTC. The chain recombines TRBV6-5 with TRBJ2-1, with D possibly TRBD2 on 6 matching bases. This CDR3 contains 11 residues. Deletions cut 10 bases from V and 4 bases from J, with 8 bases between. CDR1 is MNHEY and CDR2 is SVGAGI in the germline V gene.

This chain joins TRBV28 and TRBJ1-5, with D possibly matching TRBD1 (5 bases). This CDR3 is 17 amino acids long. Between the trimmed V and J ends, which lost 4 bases and 1 base, there was a span of 17 bases. Looked up from germline, CDR1 is MDHEN and CDR2 is SYDVKM. The DNA of the CDR3 is TGTGCCAGCAGTTGGTGGGGCTCTGGCAGGAGCAATCAGCCCCAGCATTTT. Translating it yields CASSWWGSGRSNQPQHF.

The gene calls are TRBV2 and TRBJ1-2, with a weak D call TRBD1 (5 bases). This CDR3 has 15 residues. The V and J ends lost 6 bases and 0 bases respectively, with 14 bases between them. Germline V gene data show CDR1 as SNHLY and CDR2 as FYNNEI. CDR3 region: CASRPGTSANYGYTF. The CDR3 bases are TGTGCCAGCAGACCCGGGACTTCCGCTAACTATGGCTACACCTTC.

This chain uses TRBV4-3 with TRBJ1-1, with 10 nucleotides matching TRBD1. Trimming cost V 2 bases and J 8 bases; bases outside gene matches: 2. The CDR3 totals 13 residues. Germline V gene lookup returns CDR1 LGHNA and CDR2 YSLEER. For the CDR3, the DNA is TGCGCCAGCAGCCAACCGGGACAGGGGGAAGCTTTCTTT. Translating it yields CASSQPGQGEAFF.

This chain joins TRBV28 and TRBJ1-2, with 9 bases aligning to TRBD1. V shed 5 bases and J 6 bases; nucleotides not matched to a gene: 13. This CDR3 contains 16 residues. The germline CDR1 and CDR2 sequences are MDHEN and SYDVKM. CDR3: CASSEGDTGGGDGYTF. The CDR3, as DNA: TGTGCCAGCAGTGAAGGGGATACAGGGGGCGGGGATGGCTACACCTTC.

This chain connects TRBV7-8 to TRBJ2-4, with 7 bases lining up with TRBD1. The CDR3 is 18 amino acids. CDR1 and CDR2 from the germline V gene are SGHVS and FQNEAQ. The V and J ends lost 4 bases and 0 bases, in that order; junction bases with no gene match: 12. DNA for the CDR3: TGTGCCAGCAGCTCCCGGACAGGTCTACGGCTAGCCAAAAACATTCAGTACTTC. Amino acids: CASSSRTGLRLAKNIQYF.

Regarding this clone: Other DNA sequences from this sample encode an identical CDR3 as well. The chain is built from TRBV11-2 and TRBJ2-7; D possibly corresponds to TRBD1 (7 bases). The germline V and J ends were trimmed by 0 bases and 2 bases, with 11 bases remaining between them. The CDR3 is made up of 15 amino acids. Germline lookup yields CDR1 SGHAT and CDR2 FQNNGV. The CDR3 reads CASSLDSGQAYEQYF. Here the CDR3 DNA reads TGTGCCAGCAGCTTAGATAGCGGACAGGCCTACGAGCAGTACTTC.

This rearrangement joins TRBV7-9 to TRBJ1-5; no reliable D call. V was trimmed by 4 bases and J by 2 bases, leaving 6 bases between them. From germline, CDR1 is SEHNR and CDR2 FQNEAQ (reference sequence). The CDR3 is 13 residues long. The CDR3 bases are TGTGCCAGCAGCTCCTCGGGCAATCAGCCCCAGCATTTT. Its protein is CASSSSGNQPQHF.

For this clone: The junction does not match germline at one end; this may be a read error. The J gene is TRBJ2-3, the V gene TRBV7-7; 8 nucleotides line up with TRBD2. The CDR3 covers 15 residues. CDR1 SSHAT and CDR2 FNYEAQ come from the germline V gene (reference sequence). In DNA form, the CDR3 reads TGTGCTAGCAGCCAGCGGGGGCGGGGCGTCGGTACGCAGTATTTT. Translated, it gives CASSQRGRGVGTQYF.